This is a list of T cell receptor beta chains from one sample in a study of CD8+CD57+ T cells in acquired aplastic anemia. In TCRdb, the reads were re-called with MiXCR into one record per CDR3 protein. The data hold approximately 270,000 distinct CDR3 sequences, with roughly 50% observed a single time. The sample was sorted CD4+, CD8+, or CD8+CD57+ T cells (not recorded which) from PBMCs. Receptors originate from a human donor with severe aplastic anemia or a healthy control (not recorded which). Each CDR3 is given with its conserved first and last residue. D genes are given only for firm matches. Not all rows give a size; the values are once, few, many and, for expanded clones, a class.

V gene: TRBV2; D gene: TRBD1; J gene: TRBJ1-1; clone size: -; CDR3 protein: CARRREDRLNEAFF; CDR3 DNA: TGTGCCAGACGAAGAGAGGACAGGCTTAATGAAGCTTTCTTT
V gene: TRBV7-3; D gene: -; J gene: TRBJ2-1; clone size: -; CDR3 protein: CASSRGVDNEQFF; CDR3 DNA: TGTGCCAGCTCCCGAGGAGTCGACAATGAGCAGTTCTTC
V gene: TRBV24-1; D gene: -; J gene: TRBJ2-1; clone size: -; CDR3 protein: CASSRARGNEQFF; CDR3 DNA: TGTGCCAGCAGTCGAGCGCGGGGAAATGAGCAGTTCTTC
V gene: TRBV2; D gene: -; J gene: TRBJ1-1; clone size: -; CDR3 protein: CASSARYTEAFF; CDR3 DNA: TGTGCCAGCAGTGCCCGGTACACTGAAGCTTTCTTT
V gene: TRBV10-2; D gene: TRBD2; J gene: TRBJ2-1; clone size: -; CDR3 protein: CASSPGTSGRRGYNEQFF; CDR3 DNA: TGCGCCAGCAGTCCGGGGACTAGCGGGAGGAGAGGCTACAATGAGCAGTTCTTC
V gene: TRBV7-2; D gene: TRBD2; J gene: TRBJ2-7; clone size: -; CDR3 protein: CASSLGRRLAGDGREQYF; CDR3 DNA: TGTGCCAGCAGCTTAGGTCGTCGACTAGCGGGGGACGGCCGGGAGCAGTACTTC
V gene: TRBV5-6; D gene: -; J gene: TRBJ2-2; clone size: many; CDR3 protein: CASSWRVAVNTGELFF; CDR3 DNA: TGTGCCAGCAGCTGGAGGGTAGCGGTGAACACCGGGGAGCTGTTTTTT
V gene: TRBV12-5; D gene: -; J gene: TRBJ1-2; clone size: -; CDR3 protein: CASGPRINYGYTF; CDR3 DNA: TGTGCTAGTGGTCCGAGGATTAACTATGGCTACACCTTC
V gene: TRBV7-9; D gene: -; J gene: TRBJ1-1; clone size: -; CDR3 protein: CASRDATGEAFF; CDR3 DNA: TGTGCCAGCAGAGACGCCACAGGGGAAGCTTTCTTT
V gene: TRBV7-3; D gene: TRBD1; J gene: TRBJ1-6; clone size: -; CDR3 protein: CASSLHRGVSPLHF; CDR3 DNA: TGTGCCAGCAGCTTACACAGGGGAGTGTCACCCCTCCACTTT
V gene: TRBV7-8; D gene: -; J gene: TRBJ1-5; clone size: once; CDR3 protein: CASSLAGFGQPQHF; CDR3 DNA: TGTGCCAGCAGCTTAGCGGGATTCGGTCAGCCCCAGCATTTT
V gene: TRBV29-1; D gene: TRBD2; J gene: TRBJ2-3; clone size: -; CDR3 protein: CSVEVGLAWGTDTQYF; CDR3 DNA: TGCAGCGTTGAAGTCGGACTAGCTTGGGGTACAGATACGCAGTATTTT
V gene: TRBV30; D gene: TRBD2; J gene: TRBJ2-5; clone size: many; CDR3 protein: CAWSIGGMETQYF; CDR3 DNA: TGTGCCTGGAGCATCGGGGGGATGGAGACCCAGTACTTC
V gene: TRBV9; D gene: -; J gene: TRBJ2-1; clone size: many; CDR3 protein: CASSVRSEVYNEQFF; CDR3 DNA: TGTGCCAGCAGCGTACGATCGGAGGTTTACAATGAGCAGTTCTTC
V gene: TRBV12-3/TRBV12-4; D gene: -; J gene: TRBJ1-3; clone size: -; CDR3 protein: CASRRGDGNTIYF; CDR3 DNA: TGTGCCAGCAGGCGGGGAGACGGAAACACCATATATTTT
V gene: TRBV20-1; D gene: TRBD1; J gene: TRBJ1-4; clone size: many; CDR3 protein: CSASRTGGVEKLFF; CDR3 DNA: TGCAGTGCTAGCCGGACAGGGGGAGTTGAAAAACTGTTTTTT
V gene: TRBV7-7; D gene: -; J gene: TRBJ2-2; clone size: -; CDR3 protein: CASSLRAGSETGELFF; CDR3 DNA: TGTGCTAGCAGCTTAAGAGCAGGGTCTGAGACCGGGGAGCTGTTTTTC
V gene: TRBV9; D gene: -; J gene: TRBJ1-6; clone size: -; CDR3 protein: CASSGSGAGSPLHF; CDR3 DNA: TGTGCCAGCAGCGGCTCAGGGGCAGGGTCACCCCTCCACTTT
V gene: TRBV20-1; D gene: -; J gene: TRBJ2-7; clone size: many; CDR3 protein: CSARVLAYEQYF; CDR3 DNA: TGCAGTGCTAGAGTTCTAGCGTACGAGCAGTACTTC
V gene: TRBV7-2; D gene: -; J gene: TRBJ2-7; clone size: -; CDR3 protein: CASSLEPHEQYF; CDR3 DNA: TGTGCCAGCAGCTTAGAGCCGCACGAGCAGTACTTC
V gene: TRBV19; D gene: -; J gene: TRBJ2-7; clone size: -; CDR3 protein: CASSIEGYF; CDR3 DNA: TGCGCCAGTAGTATAGAAGGTTACTTC
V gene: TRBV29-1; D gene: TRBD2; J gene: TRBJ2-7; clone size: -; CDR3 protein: CSVEGTSGGVYEQYF; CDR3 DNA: TGCAGCGTTGAAGGGACTAGCGGTGGAGTCTACGAGCAGTACTTC
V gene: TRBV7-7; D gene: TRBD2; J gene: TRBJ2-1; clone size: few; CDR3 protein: CASSLGGSINEQFF; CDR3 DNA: TGTGCTAGCAGCTTGGGCGGGAGTATCAATGAGCAGTTCTTC
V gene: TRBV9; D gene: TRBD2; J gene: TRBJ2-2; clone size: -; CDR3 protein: CASNGGGSPLRTGELFF; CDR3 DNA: TGTGCCAGTAATGGCGGGGGATCCCCGCTGCGGACCGGGGAGCTGTTTTTT
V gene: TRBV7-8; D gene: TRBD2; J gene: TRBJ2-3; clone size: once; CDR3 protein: CASSNPLLAGGHSYNEQYF; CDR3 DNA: TGTGCCAGCAGCAACCCCTTGCTAGCGGGGGGCCACTCCTACAATGAGCAGTATTTT
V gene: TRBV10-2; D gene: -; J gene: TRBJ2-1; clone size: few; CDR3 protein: CASSFGYNEQFF; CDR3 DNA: TGCGCCAGCAGTTTTGGATACAATGAGCAGTTCTTC
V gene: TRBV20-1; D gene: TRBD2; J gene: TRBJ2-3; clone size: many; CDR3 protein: CSARLASGGSDTQYF; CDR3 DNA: TGCAGTGCTCGCCTGGCTAGCGGGGGTTCAGATACGCAGTATTTT
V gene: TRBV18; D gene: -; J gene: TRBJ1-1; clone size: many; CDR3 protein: CASSPLRQDAFF; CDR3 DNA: TGTGCCAGCTCACCCCTGAGACAGGACGCTTTCTTT
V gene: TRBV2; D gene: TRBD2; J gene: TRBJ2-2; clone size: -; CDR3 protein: CASGWRGGSGELFF; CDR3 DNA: TGTGCCAGCGGCTGGAGGGGAGGGTCCGGGGAGCTGTTTTTT
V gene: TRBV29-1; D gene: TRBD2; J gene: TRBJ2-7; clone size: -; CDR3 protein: CSLDRGGYHEQYF; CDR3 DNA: TGCAGCCTTGATCGGGGGGGGTACCACGAGCAGTACTTC
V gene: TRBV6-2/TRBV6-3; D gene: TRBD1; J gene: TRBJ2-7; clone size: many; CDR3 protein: CASSYRGDSYEQYF; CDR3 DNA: TGTGCCAGCAGCTACAGGGGTGACTCCTACGAGCAGTACTTC
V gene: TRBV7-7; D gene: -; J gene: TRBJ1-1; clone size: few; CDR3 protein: CASSQQVNTEAFF; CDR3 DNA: TGTGCTAGCAGTCAACAGGTGAACACTGAAGCTTTCTTT
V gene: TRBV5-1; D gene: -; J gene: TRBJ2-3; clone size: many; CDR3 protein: CASSLGVDTQYF; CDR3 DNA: TGCGCCAGCAGCTTGGGAGTAGATACGCAGTATTTT
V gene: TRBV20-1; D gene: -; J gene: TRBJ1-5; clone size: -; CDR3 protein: CSARGGGGNQPQHF; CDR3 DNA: TGCAGTGCTAGAGGAGGAGGGGGCAATCAGCCCCAGCATTTT
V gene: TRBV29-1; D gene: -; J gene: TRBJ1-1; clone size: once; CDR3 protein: CSVVPMMNTEAFF; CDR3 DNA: TGCAGCGTTGTACCAATGATGAACACTGAAGCTTTCTTT
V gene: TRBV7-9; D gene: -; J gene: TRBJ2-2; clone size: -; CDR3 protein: CASSLREDTGELFF; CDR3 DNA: TGTGCCAGCAGCTTAAGGGAGGACACCGGGGAGCTGTTTTTT
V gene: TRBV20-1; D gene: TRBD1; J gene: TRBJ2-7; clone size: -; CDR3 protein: CSAVSGTGMSYEQYF; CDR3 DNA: TGCAGTGCCGTCTCCGGGACAGGGATGTCCTACGAGCAGTACTTC
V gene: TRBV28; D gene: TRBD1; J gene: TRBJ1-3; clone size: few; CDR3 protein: CASSLTGAGNTIYF; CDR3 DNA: TGTGCCAGCAGTTTAACAGGGGCTGGAAACACCATATATTTT
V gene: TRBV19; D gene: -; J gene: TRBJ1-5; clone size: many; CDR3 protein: CASSMTGGNQPQHF; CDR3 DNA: TGTGCCAGTAGCATGACGGGGGGCAATCAGCCCCAGCATTTT
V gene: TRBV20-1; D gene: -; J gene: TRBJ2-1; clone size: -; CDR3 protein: CSAGGAAYNEQFF; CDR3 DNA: TGCAGTGCGGGCGGGGCCGCGTACAATGAGCAGTTCTTC
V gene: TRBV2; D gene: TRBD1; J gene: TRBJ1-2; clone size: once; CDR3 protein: CASSGQGSATGYGYTF; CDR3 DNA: TGTGCCAGCAGCGGACAGGGGTCAGCTACAGGCTATGGCTACACCTTC
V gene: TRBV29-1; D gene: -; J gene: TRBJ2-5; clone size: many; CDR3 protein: CSALVGGETQYF; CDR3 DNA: TGCAGCGCTCTAGTAGGGGGAGAGACCCAGTACTTC
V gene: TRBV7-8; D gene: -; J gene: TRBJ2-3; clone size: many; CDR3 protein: CASSLGVYTQYF; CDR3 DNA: TGTGCCAGCAGCTTAGGTGTGTATACGCAGTATTTT
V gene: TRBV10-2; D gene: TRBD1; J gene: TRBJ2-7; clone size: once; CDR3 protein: CASSPSQGRLDYEQYF; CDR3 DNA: TGTGCCAGCAGCCCTTCACAGGGGCGGTTGGACTACGAGCAGTACTTC
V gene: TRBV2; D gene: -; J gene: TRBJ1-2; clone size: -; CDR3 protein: CASSLTGTPEYGYTF; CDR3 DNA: TGTGCCAGCAGTTTAACCGGGACGCCAGAATATGGCTACACCTTC
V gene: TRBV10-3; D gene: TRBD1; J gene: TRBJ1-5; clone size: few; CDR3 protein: CAISSGQGWGQPQHF; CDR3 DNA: TGTGCCATCAGTAGCGGACAGGGTTGGGGTCAGCCCCAGCATTTT
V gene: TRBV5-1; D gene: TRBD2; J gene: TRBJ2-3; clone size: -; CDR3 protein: CASTPGLAAQGTQYF; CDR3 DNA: TGCGCCAGCACCCCCGGACTAGCCGCCCAAGGTACGCAGTATTTT
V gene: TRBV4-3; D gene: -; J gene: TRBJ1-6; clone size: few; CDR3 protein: CASSQAGEGSPLHF; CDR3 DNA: TGCGCCAGCAGCCAAGCAGGGGAGGGTTCACCCCTCCACTTT
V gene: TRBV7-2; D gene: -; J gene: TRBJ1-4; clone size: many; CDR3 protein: CASSLPGSGKLFF; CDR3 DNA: TGTGCCAGCAGCTTACCGGGATCGGGAAAACTGTTTTTT
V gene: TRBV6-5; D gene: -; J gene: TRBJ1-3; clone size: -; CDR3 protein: CASSYSLKAGYGNTIYF; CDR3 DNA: TGTGCCAGCAGTTACTCCCTAAAGGCAGGGTACGGAAACACCATATATTTT
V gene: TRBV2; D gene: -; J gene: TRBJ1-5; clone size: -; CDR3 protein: CASRLEVRQPQHF; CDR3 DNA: TGTGCCAGCAGGCTGGAAGTACGGCAGCCCCAGCATTTT
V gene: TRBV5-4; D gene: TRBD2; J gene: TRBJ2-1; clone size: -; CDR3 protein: CASSLAGGGAADEQFF; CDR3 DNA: TGTGCCAGCAGCTTAGCAGGCGGGGGGGCCGCGGATGAGCAGTTCTTC
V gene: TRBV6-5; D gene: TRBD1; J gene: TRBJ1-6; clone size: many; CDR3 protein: CASRPPGQNNSPLHF; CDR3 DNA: TGTGCCAGCAGACCTCCGGGACAGAATAATTCACCCCTCCACTTT
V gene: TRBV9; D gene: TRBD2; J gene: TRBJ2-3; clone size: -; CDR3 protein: CASSVTSGSGTDTQYF; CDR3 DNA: TGTGCCAGCAGCGTGACTAGCGGGAGTGGCACAGATACGCAGTATTTT
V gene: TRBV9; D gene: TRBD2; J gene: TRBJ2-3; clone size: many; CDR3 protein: CASSQGLAGGQDTQYF; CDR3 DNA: TGTGCCAGCAGCCAGGGACTAGCGGGGGGGCAAGATACGCAGTATTTT